This paragraph reports one TCR beta chain. The antigen is not known. The source of the sample is a study of blood T cells in healthy people across ages. A sample-barcoded 5' primer and a J-beta primer mix were used in a second PCR of roughly 6 to 11 cycles. All cDNA molecules were each tagged by a template-switch adaptor with 12 random nucleotides. Every sample produced at least 2.5 million CDR3-containing paired-end reads. TCRdb ran MiXCR on the 5' RACE reads and lists one entry per CDR3 protein. The data contain some 1.1 million distinct CDR3 sequences, 35% to 40% of them singletons. V lost 3 bases and J 7 bases, leaving 16 bases between the germline ends. The CDR3 has 14 amino acids. Germline values: CDR1 SGHRS, CDR2 YFSETQ. Whole-study findings and limits: A greater number of naive CD4+ cells and higher diversity distinguished long-lived donors from aged donors.

Peripheral blood from each donor was collected in a volume of 9.5 to 10 milliliters. The V gene is TRBV5-1, the J gene TRBJ2-5; perhaps TRBD2 as D (5 bases). The sequence was collected from a man aged 18 to 30 in good health. Sample: blood. CDR3 bases: TGCGCCAGCAGCTCCGGGGTCCGATCCTTGACCCAGTACTTC. It is translated as CASSSGVRSLTQYF.